The present entry profiles one T cell receptor beta chain with its context. What it binds is not known. Genomic DNA in a quantity of roughly 2 micrograms was derived from cryopreserved PBMCs for TCR beta libraries. This sample is part of a study of cytotoxic CD8 clonotypes in ibrutinib-treated CLL. Overall study context: Recorded responses included 24 partial and 2 complete; following median around 68 months, roughly 15 stayed remitted and roughly 12 progressed.

Study-wide points: Public clonotypes, rarely seen, contracted or held steady on treatment.

Per the germline V gene, CDR1 is SGHAT and CDR2 is FQNNGV. V lost 5 bases to trimming and J lost 4 bases, with 12 bases between them. The CDR3 runs 13 residues. Profiled with immunoSEQ multiplex PCR; TCRdb holds only in-frame clones, not every one. The sample holds about 310,000 clones, just under 80% seen once. The rearrangement joins TRBV11-2 to TRBJ2-7, with a weak D call TRBD2 (6 bases). This receptor was obtained from a human donor with chronic lymphocytic leukemia. The sequenced sample was PBMCs, obtained before ibrutinib treatment. Written as DNA, the CDR3 is TGTGCCAGCAGCCAGGGACTTTCATACGAGCAGTACTTC. This sequence encodes CASSQGLSYEQYF.